The next 5 T cell receptor beta chains were all read from a single sample in a study of shared clonotypes between healthy human individuals. Naive CD8 isolation took CD45RO-negative cells positively selected for CCR7 and excluded terminally differentiated effector memory CD45RA+ cells. Assay: immunoSEQ multiplex PCR; the TCRdb copy retains only in-frame clones and omits some. The table includes about 820,000 clones, 80% to 95% detected once. The sequencing input was naive CD8+ T cells sorted from blood. These receptors were collected from a man aged 25-45 years in good health.

This clone occurred once. J is TRBJ1-2 and V is TRBV10-3; D unclear. Per germline, CDR1 ENHRY and CDR2 SYGVKD. The V gene lost 0 bases and the J gene lost 6 bases, with 11 bases spanning the gap. The CDR3 consists of 14 residues. The CDR3 sequence: CAISESISFHGYTF. The CDR3 bases are TGTGCCATCAGTGAGTCTATCTCGTTTCATGGCTACACCTTC.

Comment on this clone: The same CDR3 can be traced to other DNA sequences in this sample. The CDR3 nucleotides are TGTGCCAGCAGTGGCGGGTCCTACGAGCAGTACTTC. Translation gives CASSGGSYEQYF. The V call is TRBV2, the J call TRBJ2-7, with D possibly matching TRBD2 (5 bases). The V gene's germline CDR1 is SNHLY and CDR2 FYNNEI. CDR3 length: 12 amino acids. V was clipped by 4 bases and J by 1 base, with 5 bases between them. The complete variable domain, with remaining parts taken from reference TRBV2 and TRBJ2-7, reads EPEVTQTPSHQVTQMGQEVILRCVPISNHLYFYWYRQILGQKVEFLVSFYNNEISEKSEIFDDQFSVERPDGSNFTLKIRSTKLEDSAMYFCASSGGSYEQYFGPGTRLTVT.

The chain employs TRBV5-5 and TRBJ2-5; possibly TRBD2 for D (6 bases). The CDR3 consists of 15 residues. V was trimmed by 4 bases and J by 1 base, leaving 14 bases between them. Per the germline V gene, CDR1 is SGHKS and CDR2 is YYEKEE (reference sequence). The CDR3 spells CASSPRAGIQETQYF. CDR3 DNA: TGTGCCAGCAGCCCTAGAGCGGGCATCCAAGAGACCCAGTACTTC. The entire variable domain, with the rest obtained from reference TRBV5-5 and TRBJ2-5, is as follows: DAGVTQSPTHLIKTRGQQVTLRCSPISGHKSVSWYQQVLGQGPQFIFQYYEKEERGRGNFPDRFSARQFPNYSSELNVNALLLGDSALYLCASSPRAGIQETQYFGPGTRLLVL.

V gene TRBV27 combines with J gene TRBJ2-3; 7 positions match TRBD2. The CDR3 has 17 amino acids. J gave up 0 bases and V 4 bases, and 10 bases lay outside the gene matches. Germline loops: CDR1 MNHEY, CDR2 SMNVEV (reference sequence). The CDR3, as DNA: TGTGCCAGCAGTTGGGGGGGAGGATTGCCTAGCACAGATACGCAGTATTTT. It specifies CASSWGGGLPSTDTQYF.

Comment on this clone: One end of the junction does not line up with germline, which may come from a read error. The chain joins TRBV7-7 to TRBJ1-4; 11 bases line up with TRBD1. Germline values: CDR1 SSHAT, CDR2 FNYEAQ (reference sequence). The length of the CDR3 is 18 residues. CDR3 loop: CASSLARDRGNLNEKLFF. The CDR3 DNA follows: TGTGCTAGCAGCTTAGCGCGGGACAGGGGGAATCTTAATGAAAAACTGTTTTTT.